The 6 T cell receptor beta chains below were found in one sample sequenced in a study of identical twins. Via MiXCR, TCRdb re-called the 5' RACE reads, giving one row per CDR3 protein. Here the sample spans approximately 700,000 distinct CDR3 sequences, about 18% being singletons. The sample also formed part of further work on T cells expressing NK-cell markers.

Specimen: PBMCs. These receptors originate from a woman younger than 35 in good health.

The table lists this clonotype with a few counts. The chain uses TRBV5-1 and TRBJ2-3, with D possibly being TRBD1 or TRBD2 (6 bases each). The V gene's germline CDR1 is SGHRS and CDR2 YFSETQ. Between the trimmed V and J ends, which lost 2 bases and 1 base, there was a span of 11 bases. The CDR3 spans 15 residues. CDR3 amino acids: CASSFGGPGTDTQYF. DNA of the CDR3: TGCGCCAGCAGCTTTGGGGGGCCAGGCACAGATACGCAGTATTTT.

The chain joins TRBV20-1 to TRBJ1-3; D is uncertain. The V gene's germline CDR1 is DFQATT and CDR2 SNEGSKA (reference sequence). The germline V and J ends were trimmed by 1 base and 2 bases, with 12 bases remaining between them. This CDR3 comprises 15 residues. This CDR3 reads CSARAPRQTGNTIYF. The CDR3 DNA reads TGCAGTGCTAGAGCCCCGAGGCAGACTGGAAACACCATATATTTT.

Ten or more counts support this clonotype. This rearrangement joins TRBV3-1 to TRBJ2-3; TRBD2 matches 8 bases. CDR1 is LGHDT and CDR2 is YNNKEL in the germline V gene (reference sequence). With 4 bases clipped from V and 1 base from J, the junction kept 7 bases outside the gene matches. The CDR3 spans 16 residues. CDR3 nucleotides: TGTGCCAGCAGCCTACACCTAGCGGGTGGCACAGATACGCAGTATTTT. Its translation: CASSLHLAGGTDTQYF.

The V gene is TRBV6-9, the J gene TRBJ2-7, with 10 bases fitting TRBD1. After removal of 0 bases from V and 3 bases from J, the junction contained 8 bases not matched to a gene. This CDR3 has 17 amino acids. Germline values: CDR1 MNHGY, CDR2 SVAAGI. The CDR3 protein is CASSYSAWDRGIYEQYF. The CDR3 coding sequence is TGTGCCAGCAGTTATTCTGCTTGGGACAGGGGTATCTACGAGCAGTACTTC.

This clonotype turned up a few times. The genes are TRBV6-1 and TRBJ1-4; no clear D. Trimming shortened V by 5 bases and J by 0 bases, and 13 bases separated the two germline ends. The CDR3 extends over 16 amino acids. Germline V CDR1 and CDR2: MNHNS, SASEGT. The CDR3 region has the DNA TGTGCCAGCAGTAGTCGGAGGTCGGCAACTAATGAAAAACTGTTTTTT. Amino acid sequence: CASSSRRSATNEKLFF.

This clonotype was counted a few times. The chain recombines TRBV29-1 with TRBJ2-7; the match to TRBD2 covers 7 bases. The germline CDR1 and CDR2 sequences are SQVTM and ANQGSEA. This CDR3 spans 13 amino acids. Trimming at V came to 7 bases and at J to 4 bases, leaving 10 bases not matched to a gene. CDR3: CSALADNPYEQYF. As DNA, the CDR3 is TGCAGCGCCCTAGCGGACAATCCATACGAGCAGTACTTC.